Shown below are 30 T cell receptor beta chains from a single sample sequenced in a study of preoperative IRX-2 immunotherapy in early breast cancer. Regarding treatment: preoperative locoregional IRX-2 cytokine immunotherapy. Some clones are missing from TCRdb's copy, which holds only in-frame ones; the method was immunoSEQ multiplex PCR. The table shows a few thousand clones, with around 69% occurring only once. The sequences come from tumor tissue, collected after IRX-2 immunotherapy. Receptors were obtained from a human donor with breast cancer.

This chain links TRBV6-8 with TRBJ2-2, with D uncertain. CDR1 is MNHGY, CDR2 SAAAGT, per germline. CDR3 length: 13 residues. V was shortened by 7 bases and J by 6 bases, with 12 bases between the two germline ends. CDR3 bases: TGTGCCAGCACCAGAAGGGCCCCCGGGGAGCTGTTTTTT. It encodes CASTRRAPGELFF.

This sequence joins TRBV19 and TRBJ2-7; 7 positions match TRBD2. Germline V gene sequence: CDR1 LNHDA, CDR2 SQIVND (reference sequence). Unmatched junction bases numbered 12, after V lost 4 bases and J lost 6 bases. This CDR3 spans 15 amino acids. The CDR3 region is CASSKGRGSSGEQYF. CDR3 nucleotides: TGTGCCAGTAGTAAGGGGCGCGGGAGCAGCGGCGAGCAGTACTTC.

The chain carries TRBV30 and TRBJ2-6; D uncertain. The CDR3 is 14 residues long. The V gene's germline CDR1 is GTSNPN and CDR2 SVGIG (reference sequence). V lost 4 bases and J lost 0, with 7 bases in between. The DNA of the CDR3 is TGTGCCTGGATACAGAACTCTGGGGCCAACGTCCTGACTTTC. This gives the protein CAWIQNSGANVLTF.

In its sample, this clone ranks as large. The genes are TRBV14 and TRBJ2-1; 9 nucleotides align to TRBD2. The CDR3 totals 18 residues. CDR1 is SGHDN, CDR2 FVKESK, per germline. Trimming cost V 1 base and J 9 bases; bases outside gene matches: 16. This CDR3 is CASSQGESGRTLRGEQFF. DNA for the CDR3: TGTGCCAGCAGCCAAGGGGAGAGCGGGAGGACCTTACGGGGTGAGCAGTTCTTC.

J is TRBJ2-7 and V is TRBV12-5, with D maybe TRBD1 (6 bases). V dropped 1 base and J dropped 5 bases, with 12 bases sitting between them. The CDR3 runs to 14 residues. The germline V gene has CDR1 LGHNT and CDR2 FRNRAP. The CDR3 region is CASGLDGGLDEQYF. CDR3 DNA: TGTGCTAGTGGTTTGGATGGGGGCTTGGACGAGCAGTACTTC.

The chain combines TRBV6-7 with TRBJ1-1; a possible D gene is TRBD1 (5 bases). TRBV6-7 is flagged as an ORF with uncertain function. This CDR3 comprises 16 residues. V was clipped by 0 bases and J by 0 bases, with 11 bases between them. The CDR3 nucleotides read TGTGCCAGCAGTTACTCGGGGGGGTTCGTGAACACTGAAGCTTTCTTT. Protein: CASSYSGGFVNTEAFF.

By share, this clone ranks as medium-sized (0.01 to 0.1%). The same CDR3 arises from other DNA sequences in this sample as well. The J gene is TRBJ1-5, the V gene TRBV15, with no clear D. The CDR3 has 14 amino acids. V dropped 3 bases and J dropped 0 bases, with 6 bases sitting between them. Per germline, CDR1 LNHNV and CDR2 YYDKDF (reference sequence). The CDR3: CATSRGNSNQPQHF. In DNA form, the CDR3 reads TGTGCCACCAGCAGGGGTAATAGCAATCAGCCCCAGCATTTT.

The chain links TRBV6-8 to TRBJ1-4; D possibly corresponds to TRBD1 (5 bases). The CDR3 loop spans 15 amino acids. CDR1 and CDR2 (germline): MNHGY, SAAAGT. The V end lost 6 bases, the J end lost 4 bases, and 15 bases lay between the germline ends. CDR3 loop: CASSRDGTGNEKLFF. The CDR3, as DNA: TGTGCCAGCAGCCGGGACGGGACCGGTAATGAAAAACTGTTTTTT.

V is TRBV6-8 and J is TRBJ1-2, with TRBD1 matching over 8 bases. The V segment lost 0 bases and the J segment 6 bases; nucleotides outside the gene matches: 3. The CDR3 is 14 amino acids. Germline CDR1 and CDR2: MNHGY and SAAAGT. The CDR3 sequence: CASSYSPQGDGYTF. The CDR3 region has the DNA TGTGCCAGCAGTTACTCTCCACAGGGGGATGGCTACACCTTC.

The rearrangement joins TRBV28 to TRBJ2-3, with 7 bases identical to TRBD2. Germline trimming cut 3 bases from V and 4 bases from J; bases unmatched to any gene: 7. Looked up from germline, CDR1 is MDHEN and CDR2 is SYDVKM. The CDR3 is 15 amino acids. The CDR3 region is CASSFGGSVPDTQYF. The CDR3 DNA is TGTGCCAGCAGTTTTGGCGGGAGCGTTCCAGATACGCAGTATTTT. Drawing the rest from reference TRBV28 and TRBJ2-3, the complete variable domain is DVKVTQSSRYLVKRTGEKVFLECVQDMDHENMFWYRQDPGLGLRLIYFSYDVKMKEKGDIPEGYSVSREKKERFSLILESASTNQTSMYLCASSFGGSVPDTQYFGPGTRLTVL.

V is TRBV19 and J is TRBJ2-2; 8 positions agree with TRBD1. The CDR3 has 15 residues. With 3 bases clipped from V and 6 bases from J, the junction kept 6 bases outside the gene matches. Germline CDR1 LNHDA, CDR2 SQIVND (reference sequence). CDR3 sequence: CASSIRDRLAGELFF. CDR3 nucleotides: TGTGCCAGTAGTATCAGGGACAGGCTGGCCGGGGAGCTGTTTTTT.

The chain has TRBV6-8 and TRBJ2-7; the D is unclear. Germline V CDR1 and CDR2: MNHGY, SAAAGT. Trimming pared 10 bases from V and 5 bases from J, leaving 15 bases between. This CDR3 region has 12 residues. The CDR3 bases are TGTGCCAACTCACCGACGGGCAACGAGCAGTACTTC. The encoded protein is CANSPTGNEQYF.

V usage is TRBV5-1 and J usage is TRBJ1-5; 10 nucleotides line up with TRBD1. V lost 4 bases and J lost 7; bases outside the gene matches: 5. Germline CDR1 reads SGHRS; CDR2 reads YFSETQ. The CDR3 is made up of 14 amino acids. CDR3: CASSPGTGEQPQHF. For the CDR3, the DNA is TGCGCCAGCAGCCCCGGGACAGGGGAACAGCCCCAGCATTTT.

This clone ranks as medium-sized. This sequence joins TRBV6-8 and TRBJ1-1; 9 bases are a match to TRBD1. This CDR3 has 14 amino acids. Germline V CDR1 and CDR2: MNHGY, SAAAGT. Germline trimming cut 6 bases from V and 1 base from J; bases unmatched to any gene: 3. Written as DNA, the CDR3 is TGTGCCAGCAGCGAGGGACAGGGGAACACTGAAGCTTTCTTT. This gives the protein CASSEGQGNTEAFF.

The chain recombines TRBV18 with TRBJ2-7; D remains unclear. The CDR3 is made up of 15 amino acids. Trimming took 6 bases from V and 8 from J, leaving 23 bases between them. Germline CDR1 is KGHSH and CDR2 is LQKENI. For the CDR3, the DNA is TGTGCCAGCTCCTACAGCGACTCCCCAGAGAGGAAGCAGTACTTC. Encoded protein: CASSYSDSPERKQYF.

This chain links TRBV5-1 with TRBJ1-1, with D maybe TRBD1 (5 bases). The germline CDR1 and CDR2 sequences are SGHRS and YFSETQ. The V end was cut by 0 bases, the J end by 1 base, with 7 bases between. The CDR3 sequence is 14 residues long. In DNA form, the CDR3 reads TGCGCCAGCAGCTTGGGAGGACAGAACACTGAAGCTTTCTTT. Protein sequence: CASSLGGQNTEAFF.

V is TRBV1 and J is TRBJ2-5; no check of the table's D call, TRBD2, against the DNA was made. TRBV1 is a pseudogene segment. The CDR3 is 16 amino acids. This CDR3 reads CASSMSSGRWGETQYF. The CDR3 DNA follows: TGCGCCAGCAGCATGAGTAGCGGGAGATGGGGAGAGACCCAGTACTTC.

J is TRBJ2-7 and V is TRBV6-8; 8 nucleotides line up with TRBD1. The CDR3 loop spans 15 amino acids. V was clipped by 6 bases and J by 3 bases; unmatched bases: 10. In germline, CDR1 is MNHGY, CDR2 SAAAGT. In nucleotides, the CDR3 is TGTGCCAGCAGCCCAACAGGGGGTAATAACTACGAGCAGTACTTC. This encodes CASSPTGGNNYEQYF.

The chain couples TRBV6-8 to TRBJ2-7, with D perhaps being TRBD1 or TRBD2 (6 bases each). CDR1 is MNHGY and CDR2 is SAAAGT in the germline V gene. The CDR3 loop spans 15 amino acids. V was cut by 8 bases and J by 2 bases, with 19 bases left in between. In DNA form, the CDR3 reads TGTGCCAGCGATCCCCCGGGGGCGCGGACCTACGAGCAGTACTTC. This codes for CASDPPGARTYEQYF.

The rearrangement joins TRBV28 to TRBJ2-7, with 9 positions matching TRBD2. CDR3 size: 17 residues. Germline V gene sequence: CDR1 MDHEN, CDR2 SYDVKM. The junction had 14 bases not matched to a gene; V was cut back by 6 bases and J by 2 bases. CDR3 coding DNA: TGTGCCAGCAGCTGGGAAGCGACTAGCGGACTAACCTACGAGCAGTACTTC. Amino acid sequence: CASSWEATSGLTYEQYF.

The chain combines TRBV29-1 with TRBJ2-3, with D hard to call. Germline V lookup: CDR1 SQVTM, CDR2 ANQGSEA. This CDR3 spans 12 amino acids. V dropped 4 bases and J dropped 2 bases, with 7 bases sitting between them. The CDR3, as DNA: TGCAGCGTTGTTTCTGACACAGATACGCAGTATTTT. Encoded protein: CSVVSDTDTQYF.

The CDR3 spells CASRRAGTGELFF. DNA for the CDR3: TGTGCCAGCAGGAGGGCGGGCACCGGGGAGCTGTTTTTT. The V call is TRBV6-8, the J call TRBJ2-2; D possibly corresponds to TRBD2 (5 bases). The CDR3 contains 13 residues. V dropped 6 bases and J dropped 4 bases, with 9 bases sitting between them. The germline V gene encodes CDR1 MNHGY and CDR2 SAAAGT.

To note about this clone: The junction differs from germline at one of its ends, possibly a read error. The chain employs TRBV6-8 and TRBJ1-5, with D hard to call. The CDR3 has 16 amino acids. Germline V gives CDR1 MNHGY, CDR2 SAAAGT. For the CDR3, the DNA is TGTGCCAGCAATTACCCCACGGGTGGAAACAATCAGCCCCAGCATTTT. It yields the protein CASNYPTGGNNQPQHF.

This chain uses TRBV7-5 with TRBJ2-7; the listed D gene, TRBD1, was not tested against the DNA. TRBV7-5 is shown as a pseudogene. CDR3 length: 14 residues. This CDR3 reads CASSLNAQSYEQYF. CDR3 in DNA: TGTGCCAGCAGCTTAAATGCACAAAGCTACGAGCAGTACTTC.

In nucleotides, the CDR3 is TGTGCCAGCAGCGTCACAGGGTACTCTGGAAACACCATATATTTT. It codes for CASSVTGYSGNTIYF. The chain couples TRBV11-3 to TRBJ1-3; possibly TRBD1 for D (6 bases). Trimming left V 5 bases short and J 0 bases short, with 11 bases between. CDR3 length: 15 amino acids. Looked up from germline, CDR1 is SGHNT and CDR2 is YENEEA.

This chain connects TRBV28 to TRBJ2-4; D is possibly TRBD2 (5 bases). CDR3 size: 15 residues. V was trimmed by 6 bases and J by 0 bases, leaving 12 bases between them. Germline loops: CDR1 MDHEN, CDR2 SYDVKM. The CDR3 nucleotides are TGTGCCAGCAGCCCGGCGAGGGTAGCCAAAAACATTCAGTACTTC. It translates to CASSPARVAKNIQYF.

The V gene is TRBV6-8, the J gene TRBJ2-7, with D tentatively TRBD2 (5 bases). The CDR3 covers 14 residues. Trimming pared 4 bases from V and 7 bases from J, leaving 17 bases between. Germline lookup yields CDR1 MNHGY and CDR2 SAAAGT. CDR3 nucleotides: TGTGCCAGCAGTTCACCCCAACGGGGTAGGGAGCAGTACTTC. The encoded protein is CASSSPQRGREQYF.

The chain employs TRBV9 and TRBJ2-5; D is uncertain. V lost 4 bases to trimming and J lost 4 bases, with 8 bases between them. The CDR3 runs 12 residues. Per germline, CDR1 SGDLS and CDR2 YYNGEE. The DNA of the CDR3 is TGTGCCAGCAGCCCCGCCCCAGAGACCCAGTACTTC. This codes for CASSPAPETQYF.

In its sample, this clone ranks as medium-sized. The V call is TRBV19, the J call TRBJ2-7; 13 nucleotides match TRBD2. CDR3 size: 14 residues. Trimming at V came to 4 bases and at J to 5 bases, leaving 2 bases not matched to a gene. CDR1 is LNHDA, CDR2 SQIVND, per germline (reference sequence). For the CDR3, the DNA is TGTGCCAGTAGTAAAGGACTAGCGGGGGACGAGCAGTACTTC. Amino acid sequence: CASSKGLAGDEQYF. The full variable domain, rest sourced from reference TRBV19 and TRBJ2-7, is DGGITQSPKYLFRKEGQNVTLSCEQNLNHDAMYWYRQDPGQGLRLIYYSQIVNDFQKGDIAEGYSVSREKKESFPLTVTSAQKNPTAFYLCASSKGLAGDEQYFGPGTRLTVT.

CDR3 sequence: CASSTWTGIGGELFF. The DNA of the CDR3 is TGTGCCAGTAGTACTTGGACAGGGATAGGGGGGGAGCTGTTTTTT. The chain combines TRBV19 with TRBJ2-2, with 8 bases aligning to TRBD1. CDR1 is LNHDA, CDR2 SQIVND, per germline (reference sequence). This CDR3 comprises 15 residues. J was trimmed by 8 bases and V by 4 bases; bases with no gene match: 9.